Listed here is a single T cell receptor beta chain. Its target is not known. This sample stems from a study of cytomegalovirus exposure and HLA in healthy donors. Produced via immunoSEQ multiplex PCR; TCRdb's table is partial and in-frame only. The sample has about 280,000 clones; 88% are singletons. Study outcomes and limitations: 164 TCR beta chains were listed as cytomegalovirus-associated. A few chains tied to CMV proved CMV antigen-specific in vitro.

This sequence was found in a woman between 18 and 29 years old in good health and CMV-seronegative. The specimen was PBMCs.

The CDR3 nucleotides read TGTGCCAGCAGCTCGATCTCCGGGACTAGCGGGAGGGCCCCCAATGAGCAGTTCTTC. The encoded protein is CASSSISGTSGRAPNEQFF. The chain uses TRBV7-2 and TRBJ2-1; TRBD2 matches 16 bases. This CDR3 is built from 19 residues. V gave up 4 bases and J gave up 6 bases; unmatched junction bases: 12. CDR1 and CDR2 (germline): SGHTA, FQGNSA.